This T cell receptor beta chain appears in the sequencing data of a study of blood T cell repertoires in COVID-19. Study-level information: Samples taken during acute and convalescent COVID-19 were collected in the United States, Italy and Spain. PBMCs, B-cell-depleted T cells, or T cells provided the cDNA or gDNA that made up the material.

CDR3 length equals 14 residues. The J segment lost 6 bases and the V segment lost 8 bases, leaving 5 bases of the junction unmatched. Germline assignment: CDR1 WNHNN and CDR2 SYGVQD (reference sequence). Patients of the Seattle cohort, enrolled during active infection, were followed longitudinally. The method was immunoSEQ multiplex PCR; TCRdb's version includes in-frame clones alone and lacks a portion of them. The sample yields roughly 250,000 clones, approximately 87% seen once. The rearrangement uses TRBV10-1 and TRBJ2-2, with TRBD1 identical over 11 bases. The TCR comes from a woman aged 30 to 39 with COVID-19, enrolled during active disease. Material: peripheral blood. DNA of the CDR3: TGCGCCAGCCCCGGGACAGGGGGACCCGGGGAGCTGTTTTTT. It specifies CASPGTGGPGELFF.